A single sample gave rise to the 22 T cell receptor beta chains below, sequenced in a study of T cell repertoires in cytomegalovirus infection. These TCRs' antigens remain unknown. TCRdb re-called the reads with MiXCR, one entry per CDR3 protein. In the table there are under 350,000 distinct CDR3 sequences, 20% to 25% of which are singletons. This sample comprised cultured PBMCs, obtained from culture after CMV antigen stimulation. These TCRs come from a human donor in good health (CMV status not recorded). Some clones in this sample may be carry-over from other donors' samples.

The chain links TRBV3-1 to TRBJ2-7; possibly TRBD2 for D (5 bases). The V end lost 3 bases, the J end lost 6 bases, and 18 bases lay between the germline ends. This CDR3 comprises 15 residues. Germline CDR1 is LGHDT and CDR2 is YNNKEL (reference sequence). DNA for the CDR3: TGTGCCAGCAGCCACGTCGGGATTGAGCGGAGCGAGCAGTACTTC. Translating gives CASSHVGIERSEQYF.

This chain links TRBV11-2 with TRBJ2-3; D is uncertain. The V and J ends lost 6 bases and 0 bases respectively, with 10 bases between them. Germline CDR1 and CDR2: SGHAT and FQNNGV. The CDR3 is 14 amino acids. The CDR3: CASRIPFSTDTQYF. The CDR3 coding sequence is TGTGCCAGCAGGATTCCGTTTAGCACAGATACGCAGTATTTT.

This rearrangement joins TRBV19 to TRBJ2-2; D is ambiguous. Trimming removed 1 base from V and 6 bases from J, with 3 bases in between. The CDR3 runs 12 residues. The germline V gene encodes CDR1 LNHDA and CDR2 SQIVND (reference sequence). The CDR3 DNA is TGTGCCAGTAGTATAGTGGCCGGGGAGCTGTTTTTT. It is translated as CASSIVAGELFF.

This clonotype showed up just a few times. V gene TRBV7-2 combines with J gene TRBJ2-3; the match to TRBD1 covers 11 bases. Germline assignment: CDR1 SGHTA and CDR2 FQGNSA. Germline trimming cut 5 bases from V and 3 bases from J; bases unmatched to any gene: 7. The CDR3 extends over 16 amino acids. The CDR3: CASSVWGQGETDTQYF. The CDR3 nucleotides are TGTGCCAGCAGCGTTTGGGGACAGGGGGAAACAGATACGCAGTATTTT.

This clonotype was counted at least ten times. CDR3 region: CASSLERGRTDTQYF. The CDR3 coding sequence is TGTGCCAGCAGCTTAGAACGGGGGCGCACAGATACGCAGTATTTT. The chain employs TRBV7-2 and TRBJ2-3, with D perhaps given as TRBD1 or TRBD2 (6 bases each). CDR1 is SGHTA and CDR2 is FQGNSA in the germline V gene. CDR3 length: 15 amino acids. V shed 1 base and J shed 1 base, with 9 bases lying between them.

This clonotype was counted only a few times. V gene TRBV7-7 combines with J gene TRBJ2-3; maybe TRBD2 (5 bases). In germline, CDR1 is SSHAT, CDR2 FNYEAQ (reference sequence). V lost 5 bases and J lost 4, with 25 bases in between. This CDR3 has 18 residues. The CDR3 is CASSRGGSGTISPDTQYF. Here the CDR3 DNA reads TGTGCCAGCAGCCGTGGTGGGAGCGGCACAATTTCCCCAGATACGCAGTATTTT.

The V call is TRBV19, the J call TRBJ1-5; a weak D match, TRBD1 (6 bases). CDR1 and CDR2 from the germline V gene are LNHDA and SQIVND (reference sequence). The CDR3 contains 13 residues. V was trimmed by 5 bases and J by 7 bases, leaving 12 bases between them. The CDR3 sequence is CASSLQGRQPQHF. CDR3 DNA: TGTGCCAGTAGTCTTCAGGGGCGCCAGCCCCAGCATTTT.

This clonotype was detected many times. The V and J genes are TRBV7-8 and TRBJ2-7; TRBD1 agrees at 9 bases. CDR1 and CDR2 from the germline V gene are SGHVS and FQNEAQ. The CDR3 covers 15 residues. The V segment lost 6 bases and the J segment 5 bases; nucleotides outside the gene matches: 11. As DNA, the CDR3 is TGTGCCAGCAGGAAAACCGGGACAGGGTTCAACGAGCAGTACGTC. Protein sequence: CASRKTGTGFNEQYV.

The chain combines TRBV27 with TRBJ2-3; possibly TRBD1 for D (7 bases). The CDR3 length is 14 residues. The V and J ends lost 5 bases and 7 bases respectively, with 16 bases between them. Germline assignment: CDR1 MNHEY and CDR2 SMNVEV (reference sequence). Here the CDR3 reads CASSQQGRRYTQYF. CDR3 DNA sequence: TGTGCCAGCAGTCAACAGGGGAGGAGATATACGCAGTATTTT.

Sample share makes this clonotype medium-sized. In nucleotides, the CDR3 is TGTGCCAGCAGACCCGGGACAGGGGCCTACGAGCAGTACTTC. Residues: CASRPGTGAYEQYF. The chain links TRBV7-8 to TRBJ2-7, with 10 bases that match TRBD1. Per the germline V gene, CDR1 is SGHVS and CDR2 is FQNEAQ. J lost 2 bases, V lost 6 bases, and 4 bases had no gene match. There are 14 residues in the CDR3.

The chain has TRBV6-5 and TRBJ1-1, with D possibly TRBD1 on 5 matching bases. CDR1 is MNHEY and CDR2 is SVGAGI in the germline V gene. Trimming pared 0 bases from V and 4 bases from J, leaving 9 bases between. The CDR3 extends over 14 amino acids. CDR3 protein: CASSYSGGATEAFF. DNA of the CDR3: TGTGCCAGCAGTTACTCGGGAGGGGCCACTGAAGCTTTCTTT.

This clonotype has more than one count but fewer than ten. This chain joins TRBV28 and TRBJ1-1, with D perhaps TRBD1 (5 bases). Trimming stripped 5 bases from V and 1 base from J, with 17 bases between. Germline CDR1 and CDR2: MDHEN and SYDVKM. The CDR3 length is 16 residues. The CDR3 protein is CASSLYPGRTNTEAFF. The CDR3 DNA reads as TGTGCCAGCAGTCTCTATCCGGGACGGACGAACACTGAAGCTTTCTTT.

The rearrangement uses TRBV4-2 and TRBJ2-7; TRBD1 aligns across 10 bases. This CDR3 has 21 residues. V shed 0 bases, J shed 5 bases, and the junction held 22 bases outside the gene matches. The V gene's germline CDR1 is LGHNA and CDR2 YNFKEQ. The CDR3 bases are TGTGCCAGCAGCCAAGATTTGAGTTCCGGACAGGGGGTTTCCTGGGAGGACGAGCAGTACTTC. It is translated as CASSQDLSSGQGVSWEDEQYF.

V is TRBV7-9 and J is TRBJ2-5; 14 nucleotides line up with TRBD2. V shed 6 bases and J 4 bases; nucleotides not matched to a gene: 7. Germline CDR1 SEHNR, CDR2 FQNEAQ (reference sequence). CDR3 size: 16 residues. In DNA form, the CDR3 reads TGTGCCAGCAGTCAACCGGGACTAGCGGGAGTAGAGACCCAGTACTTC. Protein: CASSQPGLAGVETQYF.

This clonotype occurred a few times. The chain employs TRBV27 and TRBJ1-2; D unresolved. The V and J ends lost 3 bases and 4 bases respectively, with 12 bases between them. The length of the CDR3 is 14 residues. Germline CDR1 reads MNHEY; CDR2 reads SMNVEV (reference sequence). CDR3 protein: CASSFIGGFYGYTF. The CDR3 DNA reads TGTGCCAGCAGTTTTATCGGCGGATTCTATGGCTACACCTTC.

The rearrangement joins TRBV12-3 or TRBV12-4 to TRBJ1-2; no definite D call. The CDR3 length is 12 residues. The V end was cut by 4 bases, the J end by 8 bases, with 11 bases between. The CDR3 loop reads CASSSREHGYTF. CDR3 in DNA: TGTGCCAGCAGTTCCCGGGAGCACGGCTACACCTTC.

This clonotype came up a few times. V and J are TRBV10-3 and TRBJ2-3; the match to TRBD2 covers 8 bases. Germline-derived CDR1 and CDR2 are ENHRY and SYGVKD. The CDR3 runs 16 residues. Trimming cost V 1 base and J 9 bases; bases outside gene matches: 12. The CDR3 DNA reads TGTGCCATCAGTGAGTGGTCTAGCGGGTTCAACGAGACGCAGTATTTT. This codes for CAISEWSSGFNETQYF.

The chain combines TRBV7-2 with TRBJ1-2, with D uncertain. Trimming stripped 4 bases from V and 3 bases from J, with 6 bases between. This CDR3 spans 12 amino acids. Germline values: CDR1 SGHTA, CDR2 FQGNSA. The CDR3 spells CASSSTYYGYTF. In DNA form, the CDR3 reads TGTGCCAGCAGCTCGACCTACTATGGCTACACCTTC.

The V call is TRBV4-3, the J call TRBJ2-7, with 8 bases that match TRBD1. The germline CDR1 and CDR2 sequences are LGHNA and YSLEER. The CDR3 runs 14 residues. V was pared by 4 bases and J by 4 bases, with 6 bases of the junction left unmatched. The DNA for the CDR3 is TGCGCCAGCAGCCCGAGACAGGGGAGGTACGAGCAGTACTTC. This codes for CASSPRQGRYEQYF.

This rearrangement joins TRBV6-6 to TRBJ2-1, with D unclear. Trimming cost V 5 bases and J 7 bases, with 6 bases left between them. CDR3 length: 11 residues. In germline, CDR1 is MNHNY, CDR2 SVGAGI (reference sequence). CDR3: CASSQKNEQFF. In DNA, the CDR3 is TGTGCCAGCAGTCAAAAGAATGAGCAGTTCTTC.

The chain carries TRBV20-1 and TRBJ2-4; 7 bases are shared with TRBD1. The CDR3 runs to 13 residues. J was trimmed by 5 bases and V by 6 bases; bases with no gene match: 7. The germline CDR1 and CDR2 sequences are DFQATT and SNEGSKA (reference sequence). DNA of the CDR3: TGCAGTGCCACGGGACAGTCCGAAAACATTCAGTACTTC. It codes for CSATGQSENIQYF.

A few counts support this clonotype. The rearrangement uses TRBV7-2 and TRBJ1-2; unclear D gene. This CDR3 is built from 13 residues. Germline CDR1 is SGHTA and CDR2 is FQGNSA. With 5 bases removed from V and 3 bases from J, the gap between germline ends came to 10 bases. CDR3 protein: CASSQTYHYGYTF. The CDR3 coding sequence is TGTGCCAGCAGCCAGACGTATCACTATGGCTACACCTTC.